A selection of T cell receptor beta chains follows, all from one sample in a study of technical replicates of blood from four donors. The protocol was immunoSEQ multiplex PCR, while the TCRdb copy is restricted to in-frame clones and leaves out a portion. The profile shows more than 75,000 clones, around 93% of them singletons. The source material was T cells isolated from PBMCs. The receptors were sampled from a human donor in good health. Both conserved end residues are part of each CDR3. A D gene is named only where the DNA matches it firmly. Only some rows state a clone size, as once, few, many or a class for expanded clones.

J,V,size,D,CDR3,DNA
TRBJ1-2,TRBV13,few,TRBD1,CASSRGDRGSYGYTF,TGTGCCAGCAGCCGAGGGGACAGGGGAAGCTATGGCTACACCTTC
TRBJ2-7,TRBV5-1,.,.,CASSLSGGILPPAGQYF,TGCGCCAGCAGCTTGTCAGGGGGGATCCTTCCCCCCGCTGGGCAGTACTTC
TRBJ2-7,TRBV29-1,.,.,CSVASSSYEQYF,TGCAGCGTTGCGAGTAGTTCCTACGAGCAGTACTTC
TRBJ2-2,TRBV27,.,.,CASTPVYRAGELFF,TGTGCCAGCACCCCTGTCTACAGGGCCGGGGAGCTGTTTTTT
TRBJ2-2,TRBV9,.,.,CASSVEQGGTGELFF,TGTGCCAGCAGCGTAGAGCAGGGGGGCACCGGGGAGCTGTTTTTT
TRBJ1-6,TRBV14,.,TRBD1,CASRPGGQGFNSPLHF,TGTGCCAGCAGACCAGGTGGACAGGGTTTTAATTCACCCCTCCACTTT
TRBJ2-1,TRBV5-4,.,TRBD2,CASSKTSGAAGEQFF,TGTGCCAGCAGCAAGACTAGCGGGGCTGCAGGCGAGCAGTTCTTC
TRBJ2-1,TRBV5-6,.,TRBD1,CASSPINDRGNLPQQFF,TGTGCCAGCAGCCCGATCAACGACAGGGGGAATTTACCCCAGCAGTTCTTC
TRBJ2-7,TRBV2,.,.,CASSAISARLDYEQYF,TGTGCCAGCAGTGCTATTAGCGCCCGTCTAGACTACGAGCAGTACTTC
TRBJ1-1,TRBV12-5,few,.,CASGPRQNTEAFF,TGTGCTAGTGGCCCGAGGCAGAACACTGAAGCTTTCTTT
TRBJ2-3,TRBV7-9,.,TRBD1,CASSFTSIRQGFNTDTQYF,TGTGCCAGCAGCTTTACTTCTATCAGACAGGGTTTTAACACAGATACGCAGTATTTT
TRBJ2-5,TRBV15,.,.,CATSREGGRETQYF,TGTGCCACCAGCAGAGAGGGGGGTAGGGAGACCCAGTACTTC
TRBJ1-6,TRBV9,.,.,CASSFGSGQGFSPLHF,.
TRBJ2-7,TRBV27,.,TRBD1,CASSSGQGPYEQYF,TGTGCCAGCAGTTCCGGACAGGGTCCCTACGAGCAGTACTTC
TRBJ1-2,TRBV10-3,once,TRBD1,CAISDPDRGDGYTF,TGTGCCATCAGTGACCCGGACAGGGGGGATGGCTACACCTTC
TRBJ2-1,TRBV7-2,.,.,CASSSTGTPYNEQFF,TGTGCCAGCAGCAGCACCGGGACTCCTTACAATGAGCAGTTCTTC
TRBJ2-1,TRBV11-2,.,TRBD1,CASSLGGQGAGEQFF,TGTGCCAGCAGCTTAGGGGGGCAGGGGGCTGGGGAGCAGTTCTTC
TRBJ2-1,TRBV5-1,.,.,CASSSVGDNEQFF,TGCGCCAGCAGCTCGGTCGGGGACAATGAGCAGTTCTTC
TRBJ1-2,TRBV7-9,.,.,CASSNLGRQNYGYTF,TGTGCCAGCAGTAACCTGGGGCGTCAAAACTATGGCTACACCTTC
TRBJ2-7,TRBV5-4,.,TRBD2,CASSLFLAGNEQYF,TGTGCCAGCAGCCTCTTCCTAGCGGGGAACGAGCAGTACTTC
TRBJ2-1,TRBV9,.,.,CASGRGVGNEQFF,TGTGCCAGCGGCCGGGGAGTAGGCAATGAGCAGTTCTTC
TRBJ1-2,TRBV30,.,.,CAWVQGSYGYTF,TGTGCCTGGGTCCAGGGTAGCTATGGCTACACCTTC
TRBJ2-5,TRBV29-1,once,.,CSLWAGETQYF,TGCAGTCTCTGGGCGGGGGAGACCCAGTACTTC
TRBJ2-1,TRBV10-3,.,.,CAKTINYNEQFF,TGTGCCAAGACTATAAATTACAATGAGCAGTTCTTC
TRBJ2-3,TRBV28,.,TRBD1,CASRTGTDTDTQYF,TGTGCCAGCAGAACCGGGACAGACACAGATACGCAGTATTTT
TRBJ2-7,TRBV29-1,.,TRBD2,CSVVAGEQYF,TGCAGCGTGGTAGCGGGGGAGCAGTACTTC
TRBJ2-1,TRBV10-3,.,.,CAISPDQGPSLVPYNEQFF,TGTGCCATCAGTCCAGACCAGGGGCCTTCTCTCGTGCCCTACAATGAGCAGTTCTTC
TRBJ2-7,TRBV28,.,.,CASSLSVRATYEQYF,TGTGCCAGCAGTTTATCAGTCAGGGCGACCTACGAGCAGTACTTC
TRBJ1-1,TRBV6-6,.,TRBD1,CASSPTGAGDTEAFF,TGTGCCAGCAGTCCGACAGGGGCAGGCGACACTGAAGCTTTCTTT
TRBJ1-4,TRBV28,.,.,CASSPTGVFEKLFF,TGTGCCAGCAGTCCGACGGGGGTTTTCGAAAAACTGTTTTTT
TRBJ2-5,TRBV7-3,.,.,CASSFQGQETQYF,TGTGCCAGCAGCTTCCAGGGGCAAGAGACCCAGTACTTC
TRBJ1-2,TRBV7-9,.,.,CASSLADLNYGYTF,TGTGCCAGCAGCTTAGCGGACTTGAACTATGGCTACACCTTC
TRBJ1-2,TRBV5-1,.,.,CASSSTANTKGYTF,TGCGCCAGCAGCTCGACAGCCAACACTAAGGGCTACACCTTC
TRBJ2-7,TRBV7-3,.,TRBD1,CASSPAGTGFYEQYF,TGTGCCAGCAGCCCCGCGGGGACAGGGTTCTACGAGCAGTACTTC
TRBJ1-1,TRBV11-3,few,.,CASSLWTPTGSEAFF,TGTGCCAGCAGCTTATGGACACCCACTGGCTCTGAAGCTTTCTTT
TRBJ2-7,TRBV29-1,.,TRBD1,CSVEVPGQGAGEQYF,TGCAGCGTTGAAGTACCGGGACAGGGGGCGGGCGAGCAGTACTTC
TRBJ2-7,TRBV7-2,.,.,CASSFRGRYEQYF,TGTGCCAGCAGCTTTAGAGGTCGGTACGAGCAGTACTTC
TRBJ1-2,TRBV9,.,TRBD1,CASSVGDREGYTF,TGTGCCAGCAGCGTAGGGGACAGGGAAGGCTACACCTTC
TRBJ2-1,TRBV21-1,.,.,CASSKVFGGASGSAYNEQFF,TGTGCCAGCAGCAAAGTATTCGGGGGGGCTAGCGGGAGTGCCTACAATGAGCAGTTCTTC
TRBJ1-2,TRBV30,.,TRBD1,CAWSVKGAHGYTF,TGTGCCTGGAGTGTAAAGGGGGCGCATGGCTACACCTTC
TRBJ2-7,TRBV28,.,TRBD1,CASRLFGTGGVEQYF,TGTGCCAGCAGGTTATTTGGGACAGGGGGCGTCGAGCAGTACTTC
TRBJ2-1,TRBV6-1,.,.,CASSAPRRGSHKFF,TGTGCCAGCAGCGCCCCGCGCCGGGGATCCCACAAGTTCTTC
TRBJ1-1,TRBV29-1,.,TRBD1,CSGGQGNTEAFF,TGCAGCGGGGGACAGGGGAACACTGAAGCTTTCTTT
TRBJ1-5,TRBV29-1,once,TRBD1,CSARDRGLNQPQHF,TGCAGCGCAAGGGACAGGGGCTTAAATCAGCCCCAGCATTTT
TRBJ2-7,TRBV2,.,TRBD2,CASSASGSLSEQYF,TGTGCCAGCAGTGCTAGCGGGAGTTTAAGCGAGCAGTACTTC
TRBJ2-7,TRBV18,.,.,CASSTAGIADFYEQYF,TGTGCCAGCTCAACGGCCGGGATCGCCGATTTCTACGAGCAGTACTTC
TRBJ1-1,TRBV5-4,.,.,CASSLGGSTEAFF,TGTGCCAGCAGCTTGGGGGGCAGCACTGAAGCTTTCTTT
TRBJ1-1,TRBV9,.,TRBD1,CASSVTGGAGGTEAFF,TGTGCCAGCAGCGTTACAGGGGGCGCGGGAGGCACTGAAGCTTTCTTT
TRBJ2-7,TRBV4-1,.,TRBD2,CASSQGRGLAGTNHEQYF,TGCGCCAGCAGCCAAGGAAGGGGACTAGCGGGGACGAATCACGAGCAGTACTTC
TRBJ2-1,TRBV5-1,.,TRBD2,CASSPTTSGRGDNEQFF,TGCGCCAGCAGCCCAACGACTAGCGGGAGGGGTGACAATGAGCAGTTCTTC
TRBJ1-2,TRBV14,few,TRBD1,CASSQVGTDGYTF,TGTGCCAGCAGCCAAGTTGGGACAGATGGCTACACCTTC
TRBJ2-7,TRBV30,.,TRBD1,CAWSVGTGGVYEQYF,TGTGCCTGGAGTGTAGGGACAGGAGGGGTCTACGAGCAGTACTTC
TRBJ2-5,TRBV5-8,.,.,CASSLRVGGGQFQETQYF,TGTGCCAGCAGCCTGAGGGTGGGAGGTGGTCAGTTTCAAGAGACCCAGTACTTC
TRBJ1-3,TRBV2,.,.,CASSDYFGGNTIYF,TGTGCCAGCAGTGATTATTTCGGTGGAAACACCATATATTTT
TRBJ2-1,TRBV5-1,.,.,CASSDSLSSYNEQFF,TGCGCCAGCAGCGACTCACTAAGCTCCTACAATGAGCAGTTCTTC
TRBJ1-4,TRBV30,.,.,CAWSVNSLRGGNEKLFF,TGTGCCTGGAGCGTAAACAGCCTTCGAGGAGGAAATGAAAAACTGTTTTTT